Below are 15 T cell receptor beta chains sequenced from a single sample in a study of molecular identifiers for immune sequencing clone quantification. A single record per CDR3 protein comes from TCRdb applying MiXCR to the PCR reads. The sample shows 300,000 to 350,000 distinct CDR3 sequences, roughly 23% of them seen only once. What was sequenced was naive CD8+ T cells from blood, with Jurkat cell RNA spiked in. The subset is: FACS-sorted CD8+CD4-CCR7+CD45RA+ naive T cells. The source of these receptors is a human donor in good health. Some libraries in this study had Jurkat cell RNA spiked in.

Ten or more counts support this clonotype. This chain connects TRBV5-6 to TRBJ2-7; the D gene is possibly TRBD2 (6 bases). With 1 base removed from V and 2 bases from J, the gap between germline ends came to 10 bases. Germline V gives CDR1 SGHDT, CDR2 YYEEEE. The CDR3 is 14 residues long. The DNA of the CDR3 is TGTGCCAGCAGCTTGTCCGGGAGTACCTACGAGCAGTACTTC. This codes for CASSLSGSTYEQYF.

This clonotype occurred many times. In DNA, the CDR3 is TGTGCCAGCAGTGAATTAGTGGGGTTAGAGACCCAGTACTTC. It codes for CASSELVGLETQYF. The chain carries TRBV25-1 and TRBJ2-5; D uncertain. The CDR3 has 14 amino acids. Trimming cost V 1 base and J 4 bases, with 10 bases left between them. In germline, CDR1 is MGHDK, CDR2 SYGVNS.

In the case of this clonotype: This may come from a read error, since a much larger clone is one base off. The J gene is TRBJ2-1, the V gene TRBV9; D gene ambiguous. Germline V gene lookup returns CDR1 SGDLS and CDR2 YYNGEE. The CDR3 covers 15 residues. The CDR3 bases are TGTGCCAACAGCGTAGAATCTAGCTCCTACAATGAGCAGTTCTTC. Translated: CANSVESSSYNEQFF.

This clonotype was seen at least ten times. The J gene is TRBJ2-2, the V gene TRBV29-1, with D unclear. Trimming left V 2 bases short and J 4 bases short, with 5 bases between. This CDR3 has 12 residues. Germline values: CDR1 SQVTM, CDR2 ANQGSEA. The CDR3 region is CSVEQSTGELFF. CDR3 coding DNA: TGCAGCGTTGAACAGAGCACCGGGGAGCTGTTTTTT.

A note on this clonotype: A much larger clone sits a single nucleotide away, making a read error possible. A read error is likely, as this CDR3 ends without the conserved phenylalanine or tryptophan. The chain combines TRBV2 with TRBJ2-3; 10 positions match TRBD2. The CDR3 extends over 17 amino acids. Germline assignment: CDR1 SNHLY and CDR2 FYNNEI. With V trimmed by 1 base and J by 7 bases, 11 bases remained unmatched. The CDR3 DNA follows: TGTGCCAGCAGTGAAGGGCTAGCGGGAGCCCACAGGTATACGCAGTATCTT. Translated: CASSEGLAGAHRYTQYL.

At least ten counts were recorded for this clonotype. The chain combines TRBV28 with TRBJ2-3; D might be TRBD1 (5 bases). The CDR3 is 13 amino acids. CDR1 MDHEN and CDR2 SYDVKM come from the germline V gene. Trimming removed 5 bases from V and 5 bases from J, with 11 bases in between. CDR3 protein: CASSPRQIDTQYF. The DNA for the CDR3 is TGTGCCAGCAGTCCGCGACAGATAGATACGCAGTATTTT.

Remarks on this clonotype: The junction differs from germline at one of its ends, possibly a read error. The V gene is TRBV29-1, the J gene TRBJ2-7; D is ambiguous. CDR3 length equals 14 residues. Germline lookup yields CDR1 SQVTM and CDR2 ANQGSEA. The CDR3 reads CGVEDGVHSYEQYF. As DNA, the CDR3 is TGCGGCGTTGAAGATGGCGTGCACTCCTACGAGCAGTACTTC.

This clonotype showed up just a few times. The V and J genes are TRBV7-3 and TRBJ2-2, with D perhaps matching TRBD1 or TRBD2 (6 bases each). CDR1 SGHTA and CDR2 FQGTGA come from the germline V gene. This CDR3 is built from 18 residues. Trimming shortened V by 1 base and J by 1 base, and 16 bases separated the two germline ends. In DNA, the CDR3 is TGTGCCAGCAGCTTAAGTTTTGGCGGGACACGGAACACCGGGGAGCTGTTTTTT. Translation: CASSLSFGGTRNTGELFF.

This clonotype was found many times. The genes are TRBV7-9 and TRBJ2-3; the D gene is possibly TRBD2 (5 bases). There are 15 residues in the CDR3. V was clipped by 5 bases and J by 4 bases, with 16 bases between them. Germline CDR1 is SEHNR and CDR2 is FQNEAQ (reference sequence). CDR3 DNA sequence: TGTGCCAGCAGCCATAGCAGCCGGGGATCAGATACGCAGTATTTT. It codes for CASSHSSRGSDTQYF.

As concerns this clonotype: This could be a read error, since a much larger clone is one nucleotide away. The J gene is TRBJ2-1, the V gene TRBV29-1, with a possible D match to TRBD2 (6 bases). The CDR3 has 13 residues. Germline CDR1 and CDR2: SQVTM and ANQGSEA. CDR3 in DNA: TGCAGCGTTGACTTAGCGGACTACAGTGAGCAGTTCTTC. Amino acid sequence: CSVDLADYSEQFF.

This clonotype was seen repeatedly, ten times or more. The rearrangement uses TRBV7-2 and TRBJ2-7; D gene ambiguous. Germline CDR1 and CDR2: SGHTA and FQGNSA. The CDR3 sequence is 14 residues long. Deletions cut 4 bases from V and 5 bases from J, with 15 bases between. This CDR3 reads CASSSPERWHEQYF. The CDR3 DNA is TGTGCCAGCAGCTCACCTGAGAGGTGGCACGAGCAGTACTTC.

There are many counts of this clonotype. Here the CDR3 DNA reads TGTGCCAGCAGTAAGGTTACTAACAGCAATCAGCCCCAGCATTTT. Translation: CASSKVTNSNQPQHF. This rearrangement joins TRBV28 to TRBJ1-5; D gene unclear. CDR1 MDHEN and CDR2 SYDVKM come from the germline V gene. The CDR3 is 15 amino acids. Trimming cost V 5 bases and J 1 base, with 12 bases left between them. Combining the CDR3 with reference TRBV28 and TRBJ1-5 gives the whole variable domain DVKVTQSSRYLVKRTGEKVFLECVQDMDHENMFWYRQDPGLGLRLIYFSYDVKMKEKGDIPEGYSVSREKKERFSLILESASTNQTSMYLCASSKVTNSNQPQHFGDGTRLSIL.

In the case of this clonotype: This sequence may be a read error, since a much larger clone differs from it by one base. The chain couples TRBV4-3 to TRBJ2-3, with TRBD2 identical over 9 bases. There are 16 residues in the CDR3. Germline V gene lookup returns CDR1 LGHNA and CDR2 YSLEER. J lost 10 bases, V lost 0 bases, and 11 bases had no gene match. DNA of the CDR3: TGCGCCAGCAGCCAAGAATTAGCGGGAGTGAGGGATGCGCAGTATTTT. Translating gives CASSQELAGVRDAQYF.

This clonotype was picked up many times. The chain is built from TRBV5-1 and TRBJ2-7; 10 bases map to TRBD2. V was clipped by 0 bases and J by 3 bases; unmatched bases: 6. This CDR3 is built from 16 residues. The V gene's germline CDR1 is SGHRS and CDR2 YFSETQ. The CDR3 DNA sequence: TGCGCCAGCAGCTTGGTCGCCGGGACTAGCGTCTACGAGCAGTACTTC. Protein product: CASSLVAGTSVYEQYF.

To note about this clonotype: A read error may be the cause here, since a much bigger clone is one base away. The chain has TRBV7-6 and TRBJ2-1; TRBD2 agrees at 14 bases. This CDR3 spans 16 amino acids. Germline assignment: CDR1 SGHVS and CDR2 FNYEAQ. CDR3 region: CASSPRLAGGSHEQLF. The CDR3 DNA reads as TGTGCCAGCAGCCCTAGACTAGCGGGAGGGTCGCATGAGCAGCTCTTC.